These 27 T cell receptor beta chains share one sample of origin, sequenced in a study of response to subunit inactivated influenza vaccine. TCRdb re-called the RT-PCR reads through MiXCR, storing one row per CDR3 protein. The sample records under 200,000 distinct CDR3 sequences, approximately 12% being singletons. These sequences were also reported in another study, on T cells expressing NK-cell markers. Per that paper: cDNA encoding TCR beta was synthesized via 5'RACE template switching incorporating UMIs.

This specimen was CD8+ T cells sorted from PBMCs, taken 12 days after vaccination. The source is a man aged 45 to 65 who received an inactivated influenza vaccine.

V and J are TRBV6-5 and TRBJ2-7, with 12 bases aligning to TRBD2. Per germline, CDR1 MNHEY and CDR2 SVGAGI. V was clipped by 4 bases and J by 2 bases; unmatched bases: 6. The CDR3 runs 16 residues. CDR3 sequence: CASSSPRTSGAYEQYF. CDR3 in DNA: TGTGCCAGCAGTTCTCCTCGGACTAGCGGGGCCTACGAGCAGTACTTC.

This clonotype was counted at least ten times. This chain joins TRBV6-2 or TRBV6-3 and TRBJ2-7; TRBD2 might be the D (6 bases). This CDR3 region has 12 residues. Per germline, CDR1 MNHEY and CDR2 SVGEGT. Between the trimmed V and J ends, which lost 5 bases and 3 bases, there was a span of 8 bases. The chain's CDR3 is CASSPEGYEQYF. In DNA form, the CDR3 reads TGTGCCAGCAGTCCGGAGGGCTACGAGCAGTACTTC.

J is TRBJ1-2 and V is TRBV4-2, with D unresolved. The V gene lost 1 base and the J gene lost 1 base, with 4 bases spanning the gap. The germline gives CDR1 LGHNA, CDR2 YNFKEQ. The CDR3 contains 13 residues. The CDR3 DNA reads TGTGCCAGCAGCCAAGGAGTTAACTATGGCTACACCTTC. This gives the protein CASSQGVNYGYTF.

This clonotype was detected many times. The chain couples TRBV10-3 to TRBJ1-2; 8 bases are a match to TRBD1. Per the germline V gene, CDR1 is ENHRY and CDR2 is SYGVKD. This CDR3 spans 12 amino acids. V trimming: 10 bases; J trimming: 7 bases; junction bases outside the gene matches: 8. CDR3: CATTGGLRGYTF. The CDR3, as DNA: TGTGCCACCACAGGGGGTCTGCGTGGCTACACCTTC.

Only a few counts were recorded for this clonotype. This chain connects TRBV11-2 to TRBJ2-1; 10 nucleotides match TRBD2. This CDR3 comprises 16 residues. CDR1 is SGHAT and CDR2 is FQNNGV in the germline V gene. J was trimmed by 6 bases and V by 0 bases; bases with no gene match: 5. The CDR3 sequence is CASSLDAAGGPNEQFF. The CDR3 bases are TGTGCCAGCAGCTTAGATGCAGCGGGAGGGCCCAATGAGCAGTTCTTC.

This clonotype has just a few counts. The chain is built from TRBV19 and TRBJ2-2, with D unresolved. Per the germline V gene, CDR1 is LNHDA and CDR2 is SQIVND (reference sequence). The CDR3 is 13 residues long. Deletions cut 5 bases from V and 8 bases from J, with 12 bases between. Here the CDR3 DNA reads TGTGCCAGTAGTCCAACTCAGGTTGGGGAGCTGTTTTTT. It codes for CASSPTQVGELFF. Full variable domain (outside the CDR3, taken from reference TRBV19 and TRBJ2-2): DGGITQSPKYLFRKEGQNVTLSCEQNLNHDAMYWYRQDPGQGLRLIYYSQIVNDFQKGDIAEGYSVSREKKESFPLTVTSAQKNPTAFYLCASSPTQVGELFFGEGSRLTVL.

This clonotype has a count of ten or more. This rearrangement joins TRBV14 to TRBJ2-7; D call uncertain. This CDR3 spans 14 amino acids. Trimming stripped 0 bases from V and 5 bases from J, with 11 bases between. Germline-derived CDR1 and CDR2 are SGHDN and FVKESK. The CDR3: CASSQENRMDEQYF. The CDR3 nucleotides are TGTGCCAGCAGCCAAGAGAATAGAATGGACGAGCAGTACTTC.

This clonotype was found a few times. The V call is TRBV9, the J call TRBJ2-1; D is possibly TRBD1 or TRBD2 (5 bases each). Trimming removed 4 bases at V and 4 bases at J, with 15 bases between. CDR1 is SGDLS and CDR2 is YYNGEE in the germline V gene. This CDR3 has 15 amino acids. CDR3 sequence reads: CASSPRGELYNEQFF. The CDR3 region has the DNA TGTGCCAGCAGCCCCCGAGGGGAATTATACAATGAGCAGTTCTTC.

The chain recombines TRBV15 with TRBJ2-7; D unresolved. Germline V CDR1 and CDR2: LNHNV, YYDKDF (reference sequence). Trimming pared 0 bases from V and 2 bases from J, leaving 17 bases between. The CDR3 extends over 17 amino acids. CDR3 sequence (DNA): TGTGCCACCAGCAGAGATAGCCGCCTTTTAGGCCCCTACGAGCAGTACTTC. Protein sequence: CATSRDSRLLGPYEQYF.

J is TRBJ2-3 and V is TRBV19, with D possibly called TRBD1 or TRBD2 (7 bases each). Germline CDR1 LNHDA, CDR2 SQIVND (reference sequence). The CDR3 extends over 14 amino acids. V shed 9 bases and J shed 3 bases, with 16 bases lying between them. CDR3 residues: CASQGGHWTDTQYF. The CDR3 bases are TGTGCCAGCCAGGGGGGGCACTGGACAGATACGCAGTATTTT.

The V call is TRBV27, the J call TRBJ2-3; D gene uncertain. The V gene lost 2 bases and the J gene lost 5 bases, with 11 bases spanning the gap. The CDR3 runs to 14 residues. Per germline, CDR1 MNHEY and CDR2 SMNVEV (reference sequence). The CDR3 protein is CASSLGVVQDTQYF. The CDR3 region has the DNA TGTGCCAGCAGTTTAGGGGTAGTTCAAGATACGCAGTATTTT.

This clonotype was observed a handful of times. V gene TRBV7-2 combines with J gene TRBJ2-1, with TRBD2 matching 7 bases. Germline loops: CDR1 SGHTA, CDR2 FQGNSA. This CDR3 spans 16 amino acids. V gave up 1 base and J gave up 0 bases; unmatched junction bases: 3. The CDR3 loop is CASSLVGGYSYNEQFF. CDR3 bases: TGTGCCAGCAGCTTAGTCGGGGGGTACTCCTACAATGAGCAGTTCTTC.

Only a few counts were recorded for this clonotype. CDR3 nucleotides: TGCGCCAGCAGCTGGGTAGTAGCGGGAAGGGCCACCGGGGAGACCCAGTACTTC. It specifies CASSWVVAGRATGETQYF. The chain combines TRBV5-1 with TRBJ2-5; TRBD2 aligns across 8 bases. After removal of 3 bases from V and 5 bases from J, the junction contained 18 bases not matched to a gene. Germline V CDR1 and CDR2: SGHRS, YFSETQ. The CDR3 has 18 residues.

The CDR3 DNA reads TGCGCCAGCAGCCTTCGATTAACAGGAGACGAGCAGTACTTC. This gives the protein CASSLRLTGDEQYF. The chain employs TRBV4-1 and TRBJ2-7; a possible D gene is TRBD1 (5 bases). Germline CDR1 MGHRA, CDR2 YSYEKL. V gave up 4 bases and J gave up 5 bases, with 15 bases separating them. The CDR3 consists of 14 residues.

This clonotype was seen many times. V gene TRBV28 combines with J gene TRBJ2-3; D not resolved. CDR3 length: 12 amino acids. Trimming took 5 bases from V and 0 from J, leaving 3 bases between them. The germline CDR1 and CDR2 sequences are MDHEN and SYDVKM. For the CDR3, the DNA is TGTGCCAGCAGTCTCAGCACAGATACGCAGTATTTT. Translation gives CASSLSTDTQYF. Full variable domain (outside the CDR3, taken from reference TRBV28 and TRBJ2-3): DVKVTQSSRYLVKRTGEKVFLECVQDMDHENMFWYRQDPGLGLRLIYFSYDVKMKEKGDIPEGYSVSREKKERFSLILESASTNQTSMYLCASSLSTDTQYFGPGTRLTVL.

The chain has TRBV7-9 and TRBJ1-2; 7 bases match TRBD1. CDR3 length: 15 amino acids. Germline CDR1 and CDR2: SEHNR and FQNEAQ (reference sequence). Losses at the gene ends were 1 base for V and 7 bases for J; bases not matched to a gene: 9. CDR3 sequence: CASSLGQGTGTGYTF. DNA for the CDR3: TGTGCCAGCAGCTTAGGACAGGGTACGGGTACTGGCTACACCTTC.

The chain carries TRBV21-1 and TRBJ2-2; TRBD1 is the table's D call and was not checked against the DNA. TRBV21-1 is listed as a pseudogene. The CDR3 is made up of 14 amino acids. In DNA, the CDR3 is TGTGCCAGCAGGGCGGTCAGGGACACCGGGGAGCTGTTTTTT. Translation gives CASRAVRDTGELFF.

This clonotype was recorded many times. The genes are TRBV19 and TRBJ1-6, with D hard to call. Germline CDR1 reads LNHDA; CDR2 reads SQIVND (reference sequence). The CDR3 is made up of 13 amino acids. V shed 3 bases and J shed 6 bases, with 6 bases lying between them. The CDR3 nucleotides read TGTGCCAGTAGTATGTCCGGTAATTCACCCCTCCACTTT. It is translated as CASSMSGNSPLHF.

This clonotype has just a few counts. This CDR3 reads CASSETTGTQPQHF. CDR3 DNA sequence: TGTGCCAGCAGCGAGACTACAGGGACTCAGCCCCAGCATTTT. The chain combines TRBV7-2 with TRBJ1-5; D perhaps matches TRBD1 (6 bases). This CDR3 has 14 amino acids. Trimming took off 5 bases at V and 6 bases at J, with 14 bases between the two ends. CDR1 is SGHTA and CDR2 is FQGNSA in the germline V gene.

The CDR3 sequence is CASSQVAGVADTQYF. The CDR3 DNA reads TGTGCCAGCAGCCAAGTAGCAGGGGTGGCAGATACGCAGTATTTT. This chain connects TRBV14 to TRBJ2-3, with D perhaps matching TRBD1 (6 bases). Germline V gene data show CDR1 as SGHDN and CDR2 as FVKESK. This CDR3 comprises 15 residues. V dropped 1 base and J dropped 4 bases, with 12 bases sitting between them.

CDR3 amino acids: CATSRGAQETQYF. The CDR3 DNA is TGTGCCACCAGCAGAGGAGCACAAGAGACCCAGTACTTC. This rearrangement joins TRBV15 to TRBJ2-5; unclear D gene. V was cut by 1 base and J by 2 bases, with 5 bases left in between. Germline V gives CDR1 LNHNV, CDR2 YYDKDF (reference sequence). The CDR3 contains 13 residues.

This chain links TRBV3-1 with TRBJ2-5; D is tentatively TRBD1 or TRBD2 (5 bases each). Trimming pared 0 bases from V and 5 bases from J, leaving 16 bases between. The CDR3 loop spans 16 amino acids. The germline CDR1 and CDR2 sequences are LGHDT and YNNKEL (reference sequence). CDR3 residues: CASSQEGVKTWETQYF. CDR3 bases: TGTGCCAGCAGCCAAGAGGGGGTTAAGACTTGGGAGACCCAGTACTTC.

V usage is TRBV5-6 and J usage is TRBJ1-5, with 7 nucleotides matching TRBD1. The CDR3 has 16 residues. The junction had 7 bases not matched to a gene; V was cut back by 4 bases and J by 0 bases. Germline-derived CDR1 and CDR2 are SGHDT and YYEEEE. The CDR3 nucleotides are TGTGCCAGCAGCCCCTGGACAGGCTCTAGCAATCAGCCCCAGCATTTT. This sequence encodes CASSPWTGSSNQPQHF.

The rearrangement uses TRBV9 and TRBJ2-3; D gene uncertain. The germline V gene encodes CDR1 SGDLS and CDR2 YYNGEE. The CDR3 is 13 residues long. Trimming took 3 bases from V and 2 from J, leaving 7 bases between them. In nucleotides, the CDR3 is TGTGCCAGCAGCGACCAAAACACAGATACGCAGTATTTT. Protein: CASSDQNTDTQYF.

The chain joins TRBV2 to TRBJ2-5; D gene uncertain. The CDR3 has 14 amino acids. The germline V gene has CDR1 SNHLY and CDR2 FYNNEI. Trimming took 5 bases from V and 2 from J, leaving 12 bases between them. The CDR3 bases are TGTGCCAGCAGTTCTATTGACGGTCAAGAGACCCAGTACTTC. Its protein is CASSSIDGQETQYF. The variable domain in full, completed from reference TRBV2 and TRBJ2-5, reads EPEVTQTPSHQVTQMGQEVILRCVPISNHLYFYWYRQILGQKVEFLVSFYNNEISEKSEIFDDQFSVERPDGSNFTLKIRSTKLEDSAMYFCASSSIDGQETQYFGPGTRLLVL.

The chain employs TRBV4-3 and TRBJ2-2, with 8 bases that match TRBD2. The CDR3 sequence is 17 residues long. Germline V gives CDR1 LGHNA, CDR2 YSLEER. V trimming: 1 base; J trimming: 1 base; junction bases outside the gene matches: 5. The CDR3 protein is CASSQGFLAGNTGELFF. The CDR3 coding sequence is TGCGCCAGCAGCCAAGGCTTTCTAGCGGGGAACACCGGGGAGCTGTTTTTT.

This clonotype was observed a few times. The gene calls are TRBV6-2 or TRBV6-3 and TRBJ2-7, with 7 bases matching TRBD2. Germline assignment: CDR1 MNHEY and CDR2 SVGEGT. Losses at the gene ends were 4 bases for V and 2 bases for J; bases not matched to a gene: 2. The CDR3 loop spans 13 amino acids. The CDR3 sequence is CASSWGTTYEQYF. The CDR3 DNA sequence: TGTGCCAGCAGTTGGGGGACTACCTACGAGCAGTACTTC.